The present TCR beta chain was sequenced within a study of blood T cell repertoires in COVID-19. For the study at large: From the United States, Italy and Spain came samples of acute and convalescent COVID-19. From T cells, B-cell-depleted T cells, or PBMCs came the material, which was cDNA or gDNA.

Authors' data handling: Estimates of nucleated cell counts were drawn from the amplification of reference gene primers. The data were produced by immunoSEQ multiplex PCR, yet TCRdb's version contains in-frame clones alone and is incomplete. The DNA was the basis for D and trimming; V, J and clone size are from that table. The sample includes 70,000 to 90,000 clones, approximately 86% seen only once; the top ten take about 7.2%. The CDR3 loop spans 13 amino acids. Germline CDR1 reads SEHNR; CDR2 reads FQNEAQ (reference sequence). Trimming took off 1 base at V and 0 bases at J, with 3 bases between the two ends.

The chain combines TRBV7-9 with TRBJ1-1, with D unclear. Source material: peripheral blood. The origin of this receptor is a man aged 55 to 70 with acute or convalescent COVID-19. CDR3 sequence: CASSLDMNTEAFF. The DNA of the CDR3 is TGTGCCAGCAGCTTAGACATGAACACTGAAGCTTTCTTT.